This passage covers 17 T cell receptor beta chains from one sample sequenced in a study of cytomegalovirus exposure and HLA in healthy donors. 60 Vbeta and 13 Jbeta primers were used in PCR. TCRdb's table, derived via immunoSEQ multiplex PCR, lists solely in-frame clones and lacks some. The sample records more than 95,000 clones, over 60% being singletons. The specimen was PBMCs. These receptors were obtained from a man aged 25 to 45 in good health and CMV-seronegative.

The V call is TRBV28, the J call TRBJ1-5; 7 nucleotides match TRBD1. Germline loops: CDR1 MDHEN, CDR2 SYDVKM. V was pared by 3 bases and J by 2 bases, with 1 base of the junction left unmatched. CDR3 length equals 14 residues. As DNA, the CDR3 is TGTGCCAGCAGTTTTGACAGGGGCAATCAGCCCCAGCATTTT. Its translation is CASSFDRGNQPQHF.

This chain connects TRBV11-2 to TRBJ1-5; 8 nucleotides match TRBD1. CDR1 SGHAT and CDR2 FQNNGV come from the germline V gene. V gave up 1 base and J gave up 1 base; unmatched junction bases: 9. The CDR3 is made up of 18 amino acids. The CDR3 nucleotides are TGTGCCAGCAGCTTAGGGCTGGGTCAGGGGGCCAGCAATCAGCCCCAGCATTTT. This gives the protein CASSLGLGQGASNQPQHF.

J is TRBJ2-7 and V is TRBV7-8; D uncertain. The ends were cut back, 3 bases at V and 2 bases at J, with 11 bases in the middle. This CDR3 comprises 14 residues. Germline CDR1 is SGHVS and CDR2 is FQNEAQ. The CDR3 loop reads CASSLQRSAYEQYF. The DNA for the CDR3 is TGTGCCAGCAGCTTGCAGAGGTCCGCCTACGAGCAGTACTTC.

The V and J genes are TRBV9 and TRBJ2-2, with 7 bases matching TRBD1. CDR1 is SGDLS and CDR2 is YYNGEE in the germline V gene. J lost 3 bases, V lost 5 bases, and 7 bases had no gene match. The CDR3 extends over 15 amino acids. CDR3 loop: CASSPGQRYTGELFF. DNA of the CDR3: TGTGCCAGCAGTCCGGGACAGAGATACACCGGGGAGCTGTTTTTT.

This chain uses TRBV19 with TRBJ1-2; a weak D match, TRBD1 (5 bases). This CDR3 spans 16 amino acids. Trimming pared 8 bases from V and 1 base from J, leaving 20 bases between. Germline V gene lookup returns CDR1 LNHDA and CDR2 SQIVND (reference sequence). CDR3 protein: CASGTLKSGVNYGYTF. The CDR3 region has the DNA TGTGCCAGTGGGACTCTGAAATCGGGAGTTAACTATGGCTACACCTTC. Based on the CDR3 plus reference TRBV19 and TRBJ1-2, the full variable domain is DGGITQSPKYLFRKEGQNVTLSCEQNLNHDAMYWYRQDPGQGLRLIYYSQIVNDFQKGDIAEGYSVSREKKESFPLTVTSAQKNPTAFYLCASGTLKSGVNYGYTFGSGTRLTVV.

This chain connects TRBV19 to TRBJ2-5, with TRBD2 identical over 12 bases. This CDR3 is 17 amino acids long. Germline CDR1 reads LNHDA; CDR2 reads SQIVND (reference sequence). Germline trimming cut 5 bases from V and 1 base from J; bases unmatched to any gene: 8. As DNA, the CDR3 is TGTGCCAGTAGTGCCCTAGCGGGGGGGCCTACCCAAGAGACCCAGTACTTC. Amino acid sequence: CASSALAGGPTQETQYF. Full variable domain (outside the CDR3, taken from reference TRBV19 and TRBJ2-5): DGGITQSPKYLFRKEGQNVTLSCEQNLNHDAMYWYRQDPGQGLRLIYYSQIVNDFQKGDIAEGYSVSREKKESFPLTVTSAQKNPTAFYLCASSALAGGPTQETQYFGPGTRLLVL.

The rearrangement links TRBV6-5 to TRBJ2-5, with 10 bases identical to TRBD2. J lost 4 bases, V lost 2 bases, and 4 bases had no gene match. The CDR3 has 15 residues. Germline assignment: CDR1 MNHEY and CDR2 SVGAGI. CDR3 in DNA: TGTGCCAGCAGTTACGGCCTAGCGGGGGTAGAGACCCAGTACTTC. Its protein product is CASSYGLAGVETQYF.

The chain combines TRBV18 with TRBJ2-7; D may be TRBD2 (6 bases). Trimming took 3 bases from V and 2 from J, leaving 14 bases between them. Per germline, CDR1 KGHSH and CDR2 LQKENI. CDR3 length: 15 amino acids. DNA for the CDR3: TGTGCCAGCTCACCGCGGGACCGCGTTCCCTACGAGCAGTACTTC. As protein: CASSPRDRVPYEQYF.

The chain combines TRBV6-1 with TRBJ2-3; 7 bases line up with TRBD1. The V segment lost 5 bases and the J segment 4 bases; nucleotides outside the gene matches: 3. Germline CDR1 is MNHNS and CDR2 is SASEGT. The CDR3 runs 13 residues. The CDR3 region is CASSIDRADTQYF. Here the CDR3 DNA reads TGTGCCAGCAGTATAGACAGGGCAGATACGCAGTATTTT.

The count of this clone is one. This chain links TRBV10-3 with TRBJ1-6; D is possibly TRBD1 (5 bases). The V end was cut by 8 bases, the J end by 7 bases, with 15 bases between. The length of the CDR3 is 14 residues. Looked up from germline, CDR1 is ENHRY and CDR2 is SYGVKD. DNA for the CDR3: TGTGCCATCTCTTATGACAGCTTCAATTCACCCCTCCACTTT. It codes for CAISYDSFNSPLHF.

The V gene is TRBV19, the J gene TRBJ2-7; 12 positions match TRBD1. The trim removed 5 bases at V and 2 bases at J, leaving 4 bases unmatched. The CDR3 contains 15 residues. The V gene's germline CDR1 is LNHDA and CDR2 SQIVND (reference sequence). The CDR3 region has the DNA TGTGCCAGTAGTCCCGGGACAGGGGGCACCTACGAGCAGTACTTC. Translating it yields CASSPGTGGTYEQYF.

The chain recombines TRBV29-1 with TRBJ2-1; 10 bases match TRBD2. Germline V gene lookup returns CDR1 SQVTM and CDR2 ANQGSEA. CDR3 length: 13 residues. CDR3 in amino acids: CSASGGSYNEQFF. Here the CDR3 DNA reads TGCAGTGCTAGCGGGGGCTCCTACAATGAGCAGTTCTTC.

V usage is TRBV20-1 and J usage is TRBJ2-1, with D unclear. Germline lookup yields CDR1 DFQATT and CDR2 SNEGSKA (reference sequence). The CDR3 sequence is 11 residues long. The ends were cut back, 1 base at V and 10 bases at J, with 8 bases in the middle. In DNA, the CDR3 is TGCAGTGCTAGAGTCGAAGCGGAGCAGTTCTTC. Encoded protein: CSARVEAEQFF.

CDR3 coding DNA: TGTGCCAGTAGTAGCGGGACAGGGGGCGCGTACTATGGCTACACCTTC. The encoded protein is CASSSGTGGAYYGYTF. The chain uses TRBV19 and TRBJ1-2, with 12 positions matching TRBD1. Germline CDR1 is LNHDA and CDR2 is SQIVND (reference sequence). After removal of 4 bases from V and 3 bases from J, the junction contained 6 bases not matched to a gene. The CDR3 is made up of 16 amino acids.

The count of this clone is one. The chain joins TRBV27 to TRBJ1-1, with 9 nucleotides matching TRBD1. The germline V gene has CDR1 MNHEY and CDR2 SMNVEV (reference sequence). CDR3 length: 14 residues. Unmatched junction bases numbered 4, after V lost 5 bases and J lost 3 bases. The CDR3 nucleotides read TGTGCCAGCAGTCAATACAGGGGGCACACTGAAGCTTTCTTT. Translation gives CASSQYRGHTEAFF.

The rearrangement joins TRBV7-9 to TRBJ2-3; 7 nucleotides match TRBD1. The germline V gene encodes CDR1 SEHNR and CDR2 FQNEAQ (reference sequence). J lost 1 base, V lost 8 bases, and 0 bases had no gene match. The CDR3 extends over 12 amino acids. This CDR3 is CASDRGTDTQYF. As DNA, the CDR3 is TGTGCCAGCGACAGGGGCACAGATACGCAGTATTTT.

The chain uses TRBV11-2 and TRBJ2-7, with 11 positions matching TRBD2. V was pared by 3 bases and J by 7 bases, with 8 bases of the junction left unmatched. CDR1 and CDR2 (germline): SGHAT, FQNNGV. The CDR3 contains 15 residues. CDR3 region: CASSFTSGRIEEQYF. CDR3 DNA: TGTGCCAGCAGCTTTACTAGCGGGAGAATAGAAGAGCAGTACTTC. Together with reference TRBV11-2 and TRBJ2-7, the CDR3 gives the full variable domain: EAGVAQSPRYKIIEKRQSVAFWCNPISGHATLYWYQQILGQGPKLLIQFQNNGVVDDSQLPKDRFSAERLKGVDSTLKIQPAKLEDSAVYLCASSFTSGRIEEQYFGPGTRLTVT.